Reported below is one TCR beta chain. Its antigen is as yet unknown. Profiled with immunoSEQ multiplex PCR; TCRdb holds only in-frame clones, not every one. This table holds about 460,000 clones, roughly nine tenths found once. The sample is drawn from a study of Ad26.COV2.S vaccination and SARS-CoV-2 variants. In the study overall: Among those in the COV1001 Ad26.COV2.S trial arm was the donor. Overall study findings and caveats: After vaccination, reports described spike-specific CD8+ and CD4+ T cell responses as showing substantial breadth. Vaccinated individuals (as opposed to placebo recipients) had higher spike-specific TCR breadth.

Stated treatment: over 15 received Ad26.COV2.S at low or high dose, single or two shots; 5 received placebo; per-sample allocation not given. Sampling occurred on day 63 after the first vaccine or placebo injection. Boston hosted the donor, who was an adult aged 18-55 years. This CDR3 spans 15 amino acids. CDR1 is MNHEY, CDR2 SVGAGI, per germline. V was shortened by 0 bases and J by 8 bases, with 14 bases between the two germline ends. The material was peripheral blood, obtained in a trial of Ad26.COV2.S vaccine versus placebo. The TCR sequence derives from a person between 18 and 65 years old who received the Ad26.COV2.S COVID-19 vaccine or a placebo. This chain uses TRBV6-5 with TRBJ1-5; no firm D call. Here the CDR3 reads CASSYSGFSWEPQHF. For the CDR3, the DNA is TGTGCCAGCAGTTACTCTGGCTTCTCGTGGGAGCCCCAGCATTTT.